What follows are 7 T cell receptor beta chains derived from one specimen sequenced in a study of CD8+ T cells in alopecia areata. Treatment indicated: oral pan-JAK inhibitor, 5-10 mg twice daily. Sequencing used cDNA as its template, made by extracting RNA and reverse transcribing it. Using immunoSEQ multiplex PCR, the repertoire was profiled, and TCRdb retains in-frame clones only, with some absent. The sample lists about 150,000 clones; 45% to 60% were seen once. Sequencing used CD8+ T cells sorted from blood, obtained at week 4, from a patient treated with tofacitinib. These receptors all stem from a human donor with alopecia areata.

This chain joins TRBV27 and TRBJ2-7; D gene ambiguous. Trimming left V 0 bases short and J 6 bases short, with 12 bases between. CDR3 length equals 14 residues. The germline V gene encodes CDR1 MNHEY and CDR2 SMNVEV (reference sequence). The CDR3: CASSLSKSLSEQYF. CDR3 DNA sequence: TGTGCCAGCAGTTTATCGAAGAGCCTTAGCGAGCAGTACTTC.

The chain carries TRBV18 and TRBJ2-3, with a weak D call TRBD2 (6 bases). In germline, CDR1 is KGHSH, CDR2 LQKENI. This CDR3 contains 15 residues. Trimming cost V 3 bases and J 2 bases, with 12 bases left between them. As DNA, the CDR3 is TGTGCCAGCTCACCCCTGTCGGGGGTCACAGATACGCAGTATTTT. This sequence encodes CASSPLSGVTDTQYF.

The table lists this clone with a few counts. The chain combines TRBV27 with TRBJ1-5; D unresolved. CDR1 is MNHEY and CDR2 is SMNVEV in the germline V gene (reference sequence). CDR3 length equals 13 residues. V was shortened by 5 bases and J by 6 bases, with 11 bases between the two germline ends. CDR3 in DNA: TGTGCCAGCAGTACCAAGGGTGCTCAGCCCCAGCATTTT. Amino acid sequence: CASSTKGAQPQHF.

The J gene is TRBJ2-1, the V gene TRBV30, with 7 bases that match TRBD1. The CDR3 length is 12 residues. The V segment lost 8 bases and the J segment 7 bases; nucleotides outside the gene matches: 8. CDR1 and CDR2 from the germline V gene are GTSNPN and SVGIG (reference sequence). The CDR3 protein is CAAGTAFNEQFF. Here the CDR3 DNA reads TGTGCCGCCGGGACAGCCTTTAATGAGCAGTTCTTC.

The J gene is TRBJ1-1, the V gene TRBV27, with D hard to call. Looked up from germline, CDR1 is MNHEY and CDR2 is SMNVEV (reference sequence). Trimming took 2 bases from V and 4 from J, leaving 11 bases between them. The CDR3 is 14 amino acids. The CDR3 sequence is CASSLIRFSTEAFF. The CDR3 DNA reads TGTGCCAGCAGTTTAATTCGGTTTAGCACTGAAGCTTTCTTT.

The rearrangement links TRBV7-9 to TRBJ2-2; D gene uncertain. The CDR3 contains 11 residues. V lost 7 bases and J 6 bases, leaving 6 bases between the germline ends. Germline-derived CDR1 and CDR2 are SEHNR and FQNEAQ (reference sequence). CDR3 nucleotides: TGTGCCAGCACTTCTCCCGGGGAGCTGTTTTTT. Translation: CASTSPGELFF.

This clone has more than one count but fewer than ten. The CDR3 here is CASSPGTSGVSEQYF. DNA for the CDR3: TGTGCCAGCAGTCCAGGGACTAGCGGGGTATCCGAGCAGTACTTC. The J gene is TRBJ2-7, the V gene TRBV27; 13 nucleotides line up with TRBD2. V trimming: 5 bases; J trimming: 6 bases; junction bases outside the gene matches: 7. Germline values: CDR1 MNHEY, CDR2 SMNVEV (reference sequence). The CDR3 totals 15 residues.